Listed below are T cell receptor beta chains from one sample, sequenced in a study of beta chain features in type 1 diabetes. TCRdb's copy holds only in-frame clones and misses some; the assay was immunoSEQ multiplex PCR. The data show a few hundred thousand clones, about 14% seen once. The sequenced material came from naive CD4+ T cells from blood. The receptors originated from a woman aged 18-30 years in good health. Each CDR3 is given with its conserved first and last residue. D genes are given only for firm matches. The size field is filled for only some rows; it gives once, few, many or a size class.

V	J	D	size	DNA	CDR3
TRBV7-2	TRBJ2-3	-	-	TGTGCCAGCTTATCGGGGAATCCCGGCACAGATACGCAGTATTTT	CASLSGNPGTDTQYF
TRBV7-9	TRBJ2-5	-	few	TGTGCCAGCAGTCCTGAGCTGCCACCCCCGTACTTC	CASSPELPPPYF
TRBV27	TRBJ2-5	TRBD2	-	TGTGCCAGCAGCGTGACTAGCGGGAGGGCCGGAGAGACCCAGTACTTC	CASSVTSGRAGETQYF
TRBV6-5	TRBJ1-5	-	few	TGTGCCAGCAGGGCCGGACAGAATAGCAATCAGCCCCAGCATTTT	CASRAGQNSNQPQHF
TRBV15	TRBJ2-5	-	few	TGTGCCACCAGCAGAGCGGGACTGGAAATAGAGACCCAGTACTTC	CATSRAGLEIETQYF
TRBV29-1	TRBJ2-6	-	few	TGCAGCGTTGATCGGGTTGTGGGGGCCAACGTCCTGACTTTC	CSVDRVVGANVLTF
TRBV20-1	TRBJ2-1	TRBD2	-	TGCAGTGCTAGAGATGGCGGGAGAAGACTCTTC	CSARDGGRRLF
TRBV7-9	TRBJ2-5	-	-	TGTGCCAGCAGCCCTCGACAGAGACAAGAGACCCAGTACTTC	CASSPRQRQETQYF
TRBV19	TRBJ1-5	-	few	TGTGCCAGTAGTTCCGGGGGAAACAATCAGCCCCAGCATTTT	CASSSGGNNQPQHF
TRBV29-1	TRBJ2-5	-	-	TGCAGCGGTCAGGGGAACCAAGAGACCCAGTACTTC	CSGQGNQETQYF
TRBV29-1	TRBJ2-1	TRBD1	-	TGCAGCTCTGGGACAGGGTCGGGTTGGAATGAGCAGTTCTTC	CSSGTGSGWNEQFF
TRBV28	TRBJ2-5	TRBD1	-	TGTGCCAGCAACCTCCCGGGACAGGGGTCACTCCAAGAGACCCAGTACTTC	CASNLPGQGSLQETQYF
TRBV7-9	TRBJ1-2	-	few	TGTGCCAGCAGCTTCGACGGGGGGGGGTATGGCTACACCTTC	CASSFDGGGYGYTF
TRBV10-3	TRBJ2-1	TRBD1	-	TGTGCCATCAGTGAGTCGAGGGGGACAGGGGCGGGTGAGCAGTTCTTC	CAISESRGTGAGEQFF
TRBV14	TRBJ1-2	-	few	TGTGCCAGCAGCCCAAACACTCGGGTCCTCTATGGCTACACCTTC	CASSPNTRVLYGYTF
TRBV10-3	TRBJ2-5	-	few	TGTGCCATCGGGAGGCCCCCCGGGGAGACCCAGTACTTC	CAIGRPPGETQYF
TRBV2	TRBJ2-1	-	few	TGTGCCAGCATGCAGGGTGTGGTAAATGAGCAGTTCTTC	CASMQGVVNEQFF
TRBV11-1	TRBJ2-7	TRBD1	few	TGTGCCAGCAGATTCGGACAGGGCAGAAACGAGCAGTACTTC	CASRFGQGRNEQYF
TRBV28	TRBJ2-7	TRBD1	few	TGTGCCAGCAGGCGGACACAGGGGGCACTCTCCTACGAGCAGTACTTC	CASRRTQGALSYEQYF
TRBV4-2	TRBJ2-4	TRBD1	few	TGTGCCAGCAGCCGACAATGGCTAGAGGGGGCTGGTGACATTCAGTACTTC	CASSRQWLEGAGDIQYF
TRBV30	TRBJ1-5	-	-	TGTGCCTGGACCAGGCAGGGGACTAGCAATCAGCCCCAGCATTTT	CAWTRQGTSNQPQHF
TRBV15	TRBJ1-5	-	-	TGTGCCACCAGCAGACTCGGTGGCGGGGTTGTTCAGCCCCAGCATTTT	CATSRLGGGVVQPQHF
TRBV29-1	TRBJ2-7	-	few	TGCAGCGTTGATGCTCAAGAGGGCAAAACCTACGAGCAGTACTTC	CSVDAQEGKTYEQYF
TRBV14	TRBJ2-3	TRBD2	few	TGTGCCAGCAGCCAAGTTAGTTTGCTAGCGGGAAGGCATACGCAGTATTTT	CASSQVSLLAGRHTQYF
TRBV5-4	TRBJ2-7	TRBD1	few	TGTGCCAGCAGCGGAACCGGGACAGGGGGCTACGAGCAGTACTTC	CASSGTGTGGYEQYF
TRBV30	TRBJ1-1	-	few	TGTGCCTGGAGGGACAGAAACACTGAAGCTTTCTTT	CAWRDRNTEAFF
TRBV29-1	TRBJ2-1	-	few	TGCAGCGTTGACATCGTTGGACAGAAATACAATGAGCAGTTCTTC	CSVDIVGQKYNEQFF
TRBV4-1	TRBJ2-4	-	-	TGCGCCAGCAGCCAGAACACCCTCGGGGTAGCCAAAAACATTCAGTACTTC	CASSQNTLGVAKNIQYF
TRBV4-2	TRBJ2-5	TRBD1	-	TGTGCCAGCAGCCAAGCAGGGGGCGCGGGAGAGACCCAGTACTTC	CASSQAGGAGETQYF
TRBV6-5	TRBJ1-5	TRBD1	-	TGTGCCAGCAGTCCCGGGACAGGCAATCAGCCCCAGCATTTT	CASSPGTGNQPQHF
TRBV28	TRBJ2-1	TRBD2	few	TGTGCCAGCACCCTCGATTTGCGGGAGGACAATGAGCAGTTCTTC	CASTLDLREDNEQFF
TRBV30	TRBJ2-7	-	-	TGTGCCTGGAGGGGACTTTCCTACGAGCAGTACTTC	CAWRGLSYEQYF